The present T cell receptor beta chain was sequenced within a study of read filtering for tumor transcriptome and immune sequencing. Study information: Among patients, 17 to 20 were male and some 15 female, aged about 47 to 80 (mean roughly 63).

Per germline, CDR1 MGHRA and CDR2 YSYEKL. CDR3 size: 14 residues. On this clonotype itself: Its antigen is unidentified. A read error may produce the germline difference seen at one junction end.

Study observations and caveats: IR-seq captured clonotypes deeper and more reliably than RNA-seq. This fraction held mixed bone marrow immune cells after CD138-negative sorting. In IR-seq, single-read clonotypes were 75% to 90% of clonotypes but 3.5% to 4% of reads.

Molecular barcoded adaptors covering alpha/delta and beta/gamma chains were used on roughly 400 ng RNA. TCRdb called the reads again in MiXCR, with one record for every CDR3 protein. This sample has roughly 38,000 distinct CDR3 sequences, with 10% to 15% found just once. V usage is TRBV4-1 and J usage is TRBJ1-1, with D uncertain. The sample taken for sequencing was a population of CD138-negative cells sorted from bone marrow. The receptor was isolated from a donor aged 40 or older with multiple myeloma. This CDR3 is CAGSQEGRRTGAFF. CDR3 coding DNA: TGCGCCGGCAGCCAAGAAGGGAGGCGCACTGGAGCTTTCTTT.